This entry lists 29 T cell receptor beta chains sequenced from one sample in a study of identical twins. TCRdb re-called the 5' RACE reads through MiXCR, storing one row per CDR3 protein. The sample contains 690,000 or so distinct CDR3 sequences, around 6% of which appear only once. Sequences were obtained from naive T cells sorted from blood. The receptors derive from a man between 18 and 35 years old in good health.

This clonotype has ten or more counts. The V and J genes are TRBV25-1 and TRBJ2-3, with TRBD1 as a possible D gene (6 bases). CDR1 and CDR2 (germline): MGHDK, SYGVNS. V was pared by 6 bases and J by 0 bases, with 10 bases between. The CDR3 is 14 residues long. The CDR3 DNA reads TGTGCCAGCAGGGGACACTCTAGCACAGATACGCAGTATTTT. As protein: CASRGHSSTDTQYF.

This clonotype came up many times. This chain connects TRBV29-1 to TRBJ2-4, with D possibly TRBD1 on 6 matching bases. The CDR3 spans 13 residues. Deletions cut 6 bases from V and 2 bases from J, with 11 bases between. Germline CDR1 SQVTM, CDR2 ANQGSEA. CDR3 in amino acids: CSVSTGTKNIQYF. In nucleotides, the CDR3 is TGCAGCGTCAGTACAGGGACCAAAAACATTCAGTACTTC.

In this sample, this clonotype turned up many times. The CDR3: CSARDLVAGGPGSNEQFF. The CDR3 region has the DNA TGCAGTGCTAGAGATCTGGTAGCGGGAGGGCCGGGGTCCAATGAGCAGTTCTTC. The chain combines TRBV20-1 with TRBJ2-1; 11 bases are shared with TRBD2. The CDR3 length is 18 residues. CDR1 and CDR2 (germline): DFQATT, SNEGSKA (reference sequence). Trimming removed 0 bases from V and 6 bases from J; junction bases left unmatched: 13.

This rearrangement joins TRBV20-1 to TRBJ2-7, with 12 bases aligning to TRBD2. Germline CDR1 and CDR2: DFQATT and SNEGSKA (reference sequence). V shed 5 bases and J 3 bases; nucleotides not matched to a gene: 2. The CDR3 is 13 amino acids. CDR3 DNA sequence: TGCAGTGCTGCGGGACTAGCGGGCTACGAGCAGTACTTC. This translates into CSAAGLAGYEQYF.

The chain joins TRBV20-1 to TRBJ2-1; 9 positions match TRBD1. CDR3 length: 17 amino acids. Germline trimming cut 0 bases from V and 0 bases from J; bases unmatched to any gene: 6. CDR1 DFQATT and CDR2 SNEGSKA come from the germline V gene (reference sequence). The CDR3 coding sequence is TGCAGTGCTAGAGACAAAACGGGACAGGGCTCCTACAATGAGCAGTTCTTC. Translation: CSARDKTGQGSYNEQFF.

The DNA of the CDR3 is TGCAGTGCTAGAAGAGGCGGGAGGGCCAGGGAGCAGTACTTC. Translating gives CSARRGGRAREQYF. V gene TRBV20-1 combines with J gene TRBJ2-7; 9 bases agree with TRBD2. The ends lost 2 bases at V and 7 bases at J; junction bases unmatched: 9. This CDR3 is 14 amino acids long. Germline CDR1 DFQATT, CDR2 SNEGSKA (reference sequence).

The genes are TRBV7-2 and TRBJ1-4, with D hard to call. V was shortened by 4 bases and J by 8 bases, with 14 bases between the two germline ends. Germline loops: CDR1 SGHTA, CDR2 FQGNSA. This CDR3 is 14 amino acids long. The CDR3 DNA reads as TGTGCCAGCAGCTCGGGCCCGCGTGGGGAAAAACTGTTTTTT. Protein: CASSSGPRGEKLFF.

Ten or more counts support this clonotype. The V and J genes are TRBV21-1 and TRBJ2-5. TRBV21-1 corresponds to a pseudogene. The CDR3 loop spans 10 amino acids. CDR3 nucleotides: TGTGCCAGCCCGGCGGAGACCCAGTACTTC. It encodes CASPAETQYF.

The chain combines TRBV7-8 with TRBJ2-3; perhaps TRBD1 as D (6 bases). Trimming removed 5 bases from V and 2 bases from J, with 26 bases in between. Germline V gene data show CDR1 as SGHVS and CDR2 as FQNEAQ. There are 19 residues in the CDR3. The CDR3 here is CASSPQGPGAIGNTDTQYF. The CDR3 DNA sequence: TGTGCCAGCAGCCCACAGGGCCCAGGGGCCATCGGGAACACAGATACGCAGTATTTT.

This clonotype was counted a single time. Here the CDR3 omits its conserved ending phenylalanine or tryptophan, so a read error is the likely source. DNA of the CDR3: TGTGCCAGCAGTCCTTTGACTCACTCCGACGAGACCCAGTACTAC. Its protein product is CASSPLTHSDETQYY. The chain recombines TRBV28 with TRBJ2-5; D remains unclear. V lost 5 bases and J 5 bases, leaving 18 bases between the germline ends. Germline V gene lookup returns CDR1 MDHEN and CDR2 SYDVKM. The CDR3 has 15 amino acids.

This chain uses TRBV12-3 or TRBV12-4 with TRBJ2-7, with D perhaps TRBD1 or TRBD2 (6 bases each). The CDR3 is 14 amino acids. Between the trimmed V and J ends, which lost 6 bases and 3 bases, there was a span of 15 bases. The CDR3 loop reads CASRPPGASYEQYF. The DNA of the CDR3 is TGTGCCAGCAGGCCTCCGGGGGCCAGCTACGAGCAGTACTTC.

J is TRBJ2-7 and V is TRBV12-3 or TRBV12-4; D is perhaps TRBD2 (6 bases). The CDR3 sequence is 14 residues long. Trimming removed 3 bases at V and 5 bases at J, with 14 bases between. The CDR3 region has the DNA TGTGCCAGCAGTTTCCGGGGAGGAGGGAACGAGCAGTACTTC. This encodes CASSFRGGGNEQYF.

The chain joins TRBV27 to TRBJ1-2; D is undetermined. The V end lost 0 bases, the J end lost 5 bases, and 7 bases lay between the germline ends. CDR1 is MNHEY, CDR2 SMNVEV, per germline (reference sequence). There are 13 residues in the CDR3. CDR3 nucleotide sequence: TGTGCCAGCAGTTTATCCTCGGAATATGGCTACACCTTC. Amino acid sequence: CASSLSSEYGYTF.

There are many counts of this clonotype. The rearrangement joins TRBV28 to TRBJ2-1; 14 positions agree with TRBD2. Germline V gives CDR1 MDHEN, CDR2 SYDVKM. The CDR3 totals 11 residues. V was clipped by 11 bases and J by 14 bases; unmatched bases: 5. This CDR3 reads CAGTSGRRKFF. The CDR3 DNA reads TGTGCCGGGACTAGCGGGAGACGGAAGTTCTTC.

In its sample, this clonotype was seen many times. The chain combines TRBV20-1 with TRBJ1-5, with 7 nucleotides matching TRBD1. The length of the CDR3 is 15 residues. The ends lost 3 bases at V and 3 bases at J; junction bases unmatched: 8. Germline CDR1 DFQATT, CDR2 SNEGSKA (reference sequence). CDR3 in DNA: TGCAGTGCTAGCAAAGGGGGACAGTACAATCAGCCCCAGCATTTT. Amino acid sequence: CSASKGGQYNQPQHF.

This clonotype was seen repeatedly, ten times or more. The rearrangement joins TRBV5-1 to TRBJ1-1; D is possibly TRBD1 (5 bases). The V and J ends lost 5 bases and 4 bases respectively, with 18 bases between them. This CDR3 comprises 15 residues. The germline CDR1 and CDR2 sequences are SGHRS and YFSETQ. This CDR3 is CASRPGAGRGTEAFF. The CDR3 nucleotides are TGCGCCAGCAGACCTGGGGCAGGCCGGGGCACTGAAGCTTTCTTT. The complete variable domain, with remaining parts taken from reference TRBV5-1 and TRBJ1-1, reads KAGVTQTPRYLIKTRGQQVTLSCSPISGHRSVSWYQQTPGQGLQFLFEYFSETQRNKGNFPGRFSGRQFSNSRSEMNVSTLELGDSALYLCASRPGAGRGTEAFFGQGTRLTVV.

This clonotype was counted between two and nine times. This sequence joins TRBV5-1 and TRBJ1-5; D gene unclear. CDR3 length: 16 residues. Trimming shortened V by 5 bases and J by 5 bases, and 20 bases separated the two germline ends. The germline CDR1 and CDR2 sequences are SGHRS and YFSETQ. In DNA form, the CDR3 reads TGCGCCAGCAGTTGGCCGGGCGCAGTTATTCATCAGCCCCAGCATTTT. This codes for CASSWPGAVIHQPQHF.

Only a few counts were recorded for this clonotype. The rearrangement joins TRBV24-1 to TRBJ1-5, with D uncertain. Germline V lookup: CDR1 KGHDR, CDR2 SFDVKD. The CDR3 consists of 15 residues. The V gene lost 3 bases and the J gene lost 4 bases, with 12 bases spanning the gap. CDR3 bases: TGTGCCACCAGTGATCGGGGAGGGATAAATCAGCCCCAGCATTTT. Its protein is CATSDRGGINQPQHF.

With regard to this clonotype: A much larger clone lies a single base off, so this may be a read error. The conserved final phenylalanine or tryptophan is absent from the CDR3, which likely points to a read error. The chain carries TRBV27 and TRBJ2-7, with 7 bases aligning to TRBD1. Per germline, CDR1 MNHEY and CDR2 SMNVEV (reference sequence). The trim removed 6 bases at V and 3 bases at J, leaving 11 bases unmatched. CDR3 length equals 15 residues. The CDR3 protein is CASSAQSTGIYEQYL. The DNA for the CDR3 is TGTGCCAGCAGCGCCCAATCGACAGGGATCTACGAGCAGTACCTC.

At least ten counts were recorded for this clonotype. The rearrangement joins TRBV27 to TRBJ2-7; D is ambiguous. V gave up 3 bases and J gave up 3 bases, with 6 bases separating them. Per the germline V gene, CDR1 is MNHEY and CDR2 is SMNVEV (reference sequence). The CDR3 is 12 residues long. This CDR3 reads CASSFNGYEQYF. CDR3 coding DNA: TGTGCCAGCAGTTTCAACGGCTACGAGCAGTACTTC.

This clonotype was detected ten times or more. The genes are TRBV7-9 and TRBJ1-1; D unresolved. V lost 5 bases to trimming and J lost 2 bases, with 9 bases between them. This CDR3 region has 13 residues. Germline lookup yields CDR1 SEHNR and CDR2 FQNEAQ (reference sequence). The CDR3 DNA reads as TGTGCCAGCAGCCTGACGCCTAACACTGAAGCTTTCTTT. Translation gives CASSLTPNTEAFF.

The CDR3 here is CASSQGTFTEAFF. The CDR3 DNA reads TGTGCCAGCAGCCAAGGTACTTTCACTGAAGCTTTCTTT. The J gene is TRBJ1-1, the V gene TRBV4-2; the D is unclear. The V end was cut by 1 base, the J end by 4 bases, with 7 bases between. The CDR3 length is 13 residues. The germline CDR1 and CDR2 sequences are LGHNA and YNFKEQ.

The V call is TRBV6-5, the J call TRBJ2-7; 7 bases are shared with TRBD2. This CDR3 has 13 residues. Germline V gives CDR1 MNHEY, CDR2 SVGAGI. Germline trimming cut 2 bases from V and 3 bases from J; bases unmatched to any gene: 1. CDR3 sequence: CASSYRTSYEQYF. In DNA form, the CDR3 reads TGTGCCAGCAGTTACAGGACTAGCTACGAGCAGTACTTC.

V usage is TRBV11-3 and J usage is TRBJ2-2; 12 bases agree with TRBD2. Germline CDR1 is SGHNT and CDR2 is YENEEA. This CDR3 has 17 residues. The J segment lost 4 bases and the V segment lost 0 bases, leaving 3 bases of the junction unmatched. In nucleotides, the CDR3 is TGTGCCAGCAGCTTAGATCTGACTAGCGGGAGCACCGGGGAGCTGTTTTTT. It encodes CASSLDLTSGSTGELFF.

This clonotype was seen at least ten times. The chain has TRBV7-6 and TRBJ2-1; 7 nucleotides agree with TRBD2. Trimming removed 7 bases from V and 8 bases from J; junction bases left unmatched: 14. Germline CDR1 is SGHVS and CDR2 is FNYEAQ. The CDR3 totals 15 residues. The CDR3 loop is CASTPLVGGPHEQFF. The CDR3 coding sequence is TGTGCCAGCACCCCACTCGTGGGAGGGCCCCATGAGCAGTTCTTC.

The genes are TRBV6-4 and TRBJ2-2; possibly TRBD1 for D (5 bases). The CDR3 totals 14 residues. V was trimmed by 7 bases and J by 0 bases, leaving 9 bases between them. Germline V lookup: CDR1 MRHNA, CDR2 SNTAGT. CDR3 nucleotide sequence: TGTGCCAGCATGGCAGGGCCGAACACCGGGGAGCTGTTTTTT. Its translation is CASMAGPNTGELFF.

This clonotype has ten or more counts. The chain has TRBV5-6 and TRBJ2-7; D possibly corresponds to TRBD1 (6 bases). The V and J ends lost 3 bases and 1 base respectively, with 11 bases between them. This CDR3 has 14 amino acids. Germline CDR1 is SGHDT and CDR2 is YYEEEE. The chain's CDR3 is CASSWYDRSYEQYF. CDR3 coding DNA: TGTGCCAGCAGCTGGTATGACAGGTCCTACGAGCAGTACTTC.

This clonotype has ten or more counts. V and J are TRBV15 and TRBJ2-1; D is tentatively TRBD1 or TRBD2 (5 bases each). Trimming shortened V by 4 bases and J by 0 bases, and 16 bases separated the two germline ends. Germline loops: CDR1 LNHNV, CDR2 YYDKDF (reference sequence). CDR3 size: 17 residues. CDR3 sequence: CATSTGFGGSSYNEQFF. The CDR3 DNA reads TGTGCCACCAGCACGGGTTTTGGGGGTAGCTCCTACAATGAGCAGTTCTTC.

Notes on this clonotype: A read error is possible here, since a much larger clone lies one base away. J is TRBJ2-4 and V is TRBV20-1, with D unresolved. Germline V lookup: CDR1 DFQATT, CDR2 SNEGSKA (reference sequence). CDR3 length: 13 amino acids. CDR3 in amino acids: CNARLIAKNIQYF. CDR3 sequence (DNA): TGCAATGCTAGGCTAATAGCCAAAAACATTCAGTACTTC.